This is a list of T cell receptor beta chains from one sample in a study of spatial heterogeneity in lung cancer. TCRdb fed the 5' RACE reads into MiXCR, producing one record per CDR3 protein. The sample records over 15,000 distinct CDR3 sequences, approximately 7% being singletons. The sequencing here drew on lung tumor tissue, taken at surgery. The receptor source for this set is a female donor with early-stage non-small cell lung cancer. Each CDR3 is given with its conserved first and last residue. D genes are given only for firm matches. A row's size may be missing; if present it is once, few, many or a size class.

TRBJ2-1,-,TRBV9,many,TGTGCCAGCAGCGTGCAGTCGGGTGTGGCAATCTACAATGAGCAGTTCTTC,CASSVQSGVAIYNEQFF
TRBJ2-7,-,TRBV7-2,many,TGTGCCAGCAGCCAATCCCCCGACTACGAGCAGTACTTC,CASSQSPDYEQYF
TRBJ1-6,-,TRBV2,many,TGTGCCAGCATCGAGGGTAGCTCCTATAATTCACCCCTCCACTTT,CASIEGSSYNSPLHF
TRBJ2-1,TRBD2,TRBV24-1,many,TGTGCCACCAGTGACAGCGGGGGGGCCAATGAGCAGTTCTTC,CATSDSGGANEQFF
TRBJ2-3,-,TRBV7-9,medium-sized,TGTGCCAGCAGCTTTCCGACTAGCACAGATACGCAGTATTTT,CASSFPTSTDTQYF
TRBJ2-7,-,TRBV21-1,many,TGTGCCAGCAGCAAATATAGTGTACCTACCATCTACGAGCAGTACTTC,CASSKYSVPTIYEQYF
TRBJ2-1,-,TRBV15,many,TGTGCCACCAGCAGAGATGATGTGGGAAATGAGCAGTTCTTC,CATSRDDVGNEQFF
TRBJ2-3,TRBD2,TRBV20-1,-,TGCAGTGCTCCATCACTAGCGGGAGGCACAGATACGCAGTATTTT,CSAPSLAGGTDTQYF
TRBJ1-2,-,TRBV12-3/TRBV12-4,many,TGTGCCAGCAGTCCGGGACGCCGCTATGGCTACACCTTC,CASSPGRRYGYTF
TRBJ2-1,-,TRBV24-1,many,TGTGCCACCAGTGAGAAGGGGGGGCCGGACAATGAGCAGTTCTTC,CATSEKGGPDNEQFF
TRBJ2-2,TRBD1,TRBV3-1,many,TGTGCCAGCAGCTCACACAGGGGGCGGGACACCGGGGAGCTGTTTTTT,CASSSHRGRDTGELFF
TRBJ2-7,-,TRBV6-5,many,TGTGCCAGCAGTTACGGGGGGAAACAGGGATCCGAGCAGTACTTC,CASSYGGKQGSEQYF
TRBJ2-1,-,TRBV7-9,medium-sized,TGTGCCAGCAGCTTATCAAGGGCAATGTACAATGAGCAGTTCTTC,CASSLSRAMYNEQFF
TRBJ1-1,-,TRBV11-2,many,TGTGCCAGCAGCTCATCCGGGCTGTTGAACACTGAAGCTTTCTTT,CASSSSGLLNTEAFF
TRBJ1-4,-,TRBV12-3/TRBV12-4,-,TGTGCCAGCACCCGCCCCGACAGGAATGAAAAACTGTTTTTT,CASTRPDRNEKLFF
TRBJ2-3,-,TRBV7-2,many,TGTGCCAGCAGCTTGTCCCGGGGCACAGATACGCAGTATTTT,CASSLSRGTDTQYF
TRBJ2-6,-,TRBV19,many,TGTGCCAGTAGTATAAGTAGTAGGGGCTCTGGGGCCAACGTCCTGACTTTC,CASSISSRGSGANVLTF
TRBJ1-1,TRBD1,TRBV6-6,many,TGTGCCAGCAGTTACCTGACAGGGGGCTTTGCTGAAGCTTTCTTT,CASSYLTGGFAEAFF
TRBJ2-1,TRBD1,TRBV7-3,many,TGTGCCAGCAGCTTTCAGACAGGGTTTGAGCAGTTCTTC,CASSFQTGFEQFF
TRBJ2-3,TRBD1,TRBV7-9,many,TGTGCCAGCAGCCCCTGTGGGGGGACAGGGCAGGGAGATACGCAGTATTTT,CASSPCGGTGQGDTQYF
TRBJ2-7,-,TRBV12-3/TRBV12-4,medium-sized,TGTGCCAGCACCCTGATGGGCGCCAACGAGCAGTACTTC,CASTLMGANEQYF
TRBJ1-5,TRBD1,TRBV4-3,few,TGCGCCAGCAGCCAAGATTTGTCAGGGGGGACCTATCAGCCCCAGCATTTT,CASSQDLSGGTYQPQHF
TRBJ1-1,-,TRBV5-1,many,TGCGCCAGCAGCTTGGCGGGGGGCCCGAACACTGAAGCTTTCTTT,CASSLAGGPNTEAFF
TRBJ2-3,-,TRBV7-8,few,TGTGCCAGCAGCTTAGGGTCATCCCGGGATACGCAGTATTTT,CASSLGSSRDTQYF
TRBJ1-5,-,TRBV6-6,many,TGTGCCAGCAGTTACGCAGATTATAGCAATCAGCCCCAGCATTTT,CASSYADYSNQPQHF
TRBJ2-1,-,TRBV7-2,many,TGTGCCAGCAGGCCCCGTGCCAATGAGCAGTTCTTC,CASRPRANEQFF
TRBJ2-7,TRBD1,TRBV19,many,TGTGCCAGTAGTATTCCAGCCGGGACAGGGCACAACGAGCAGTACTTC,CASSIPAGTGHNEQYF
TRBJ2-4,-,TRBV3-1,-,TGTGCCAGCAGCCAACAGAGTCCCGGAAACATTCAGTACTTC,CASSQQSPGNIQYF
TRBJ2-7,TRBD1,TRBV7-2,-,TGTGCCAGCAGCTTAGCGATGGACAGGTTCACCTACGAGCAGTACTTC,CASSLAMDRFTYEQYF
TRBJ1-1,TRBD1,TRBV7-8,-,TGTGCCAGCAGCTCAGGACAGGGCCCTCTGGCTTTCTTT,CASSSGQGPLAFF
TRBJ2-5,-,TRBV24-1,many,TGTGCCACCAGTGAAACAGGGCGCCAGTACTTC,CATSETGRQYF
TRBJ2-3,-,TRBV5-1,many,TGCGCCAGCCAAACGGGGTGGTCTAGCACAGATACGCAGTATTTT,CASQTGWSSTDTQYF
TRBJ2-7,-,TRBV6-2/TRBV6-3,many,TGTGCCAGCAAGGGCAGGGTCTACGAGCAGTACTTC,CASKGRVYEQYF
TRBJ2-3,TRBD2,TRBV20-1,many,TGCAGTGCGAACCCGGGAGCGGGGGGTAGCACAGATACGCAGTATTTT,CSANPGAGGSTDTQYF
TRBJ2-5,TRBD2,TRBV7-6,few,TGTGCCAGCAGCCGGGGGGTCCTCCAAGAGACCCAGTACTTC,CASSRGVLQETQYF
TRBJ2-5,-,TRBV5-4,many,TGTGCCAGCAGCTTGGACCAGGGGCATCAAGAGACCCAGTACTTC,CASSLDQGHQETQYF
TRBJ2-2,-,TRBV11-3,few,TGTGCCAGCAGCTCCAAGAGTTCCGGGGAGCTGTTTTTT,CASSSKSSGELFF
TRBJ1-2,-,TRBV5-6,many,TGTGCCAGCAGCTTGGAAGGTAGCCGGGGGTATGGCTACACCTTC,CASSLEGSRGYGYTF
TRBJ2-1,-,TRBV2,many,TGTGCCAGCAGTAATCTGGGGGACGTGCAGTTCTTC,CASSNLGDVQFF
TRBJ1-2,-,TRBV6-5,many,TGTGCCAGCAGTTACGAGGGTGATGAGGTTGGCTACACCTTC,CASSYEGDEVGYTF
TRBJ2-5,-,TRBV9,many,TGTGCCAGCAGCACCCGCGCGCAGATGAACCAAGAGACCCAGTACTTC,CASSTRAQMNQETQYF
TRBJ2-5,-,TRBV18,few,TGTGCCAGCTCGACAGGCCAAGAGACCCAGTACTTC,CASSTGQETQYF
TRBJ2-4,-,TRBV7-2,many,TGTGCCAGCAGCTTCCAGGACACCTACTTTGGGGCCAAAAACATTCAGTACTTC,CASSFQDTYFGAKNIQYF
TRBJ2-5,TRBD1,TRBV2,many,TGTGCCAGCAACTGGACAGGCCAAGAGACCCAGTACTTC,CASNWTGQETQYF
TRBJ1-6,TRBD1,TRBV27,many,TGTGCCAGCCGGGACAGGGCCCTAGCTAATTCACCCCTCCACTTT,CASRDRALANSPLHF
TRBJ1-6,-,TRBV2,few,TGTGCCAGCAGTGCCGGGACGGAGAATTCACCCCTCCACTTT,CASSAGTENSPLHF
TRBJ1-5,TRBD1,TRBV6-6,many,TGTGCCAGCAGCAAAGGGGTAGGGACAGGGAGTAGAGGGGGACGTCAGCCCCAGCATTTT,CASSKGVGTGSRGGRQPQHF
TRBJ2-2,TRBD2,TRBV20-1,-,TGCAGTGCTACAAGACTAGCGGGGAACACCGGGGAGCTGTTTTTT,CSATRLAGNTGELFF
TRBJ1-2,-,TRBV20-1,many,TGCAGTGCTTCCCACAGGGCCAACTATGGCTACACCTTC,CSASHRANYGYTF
TRBJ1-3,-,TRBV3-1,many,TGTGCCAGCAGCCATGGTCAGGCCTCTGGAAACACCATATATTTT,CASSHGQASGNTIYF
TRBJ2-1,-,TRBV9,many,TGTGCCAGCAGCCCCCGGGACAATGAGCAGTTCTTC,CASSPRDNEQFF
TRBJ1-1,-,TRBV6-1,many,TGTGCCAGCAGCGCCGAAAGTAGGACTGAAGCTTTCTTT,CASSAESRTEAFF
TRBJ2-5,-,TRBV9,many,TGTGCCAGCAGCGTAGCCCCCCTAGTCAACCAAGAGACCCAGTACTTC,CASSVAPLVNQETQYF
TRBJ1-1,-,TRBV7-8,few,TGTGCCAGCAGCCCATGGACCAGGATGAACGCTGAAGCTTTCTTT,CASSPWTRMNAEAFF
TRBJ2-7,-,TRBV6-4,many,TGTGCCAGCAGTGACTGTCCGGCCCTCACCCTCGAGCAGTACTTC,CASSDCPALTLEQYF
TRBJ2-6,-,TRBV29-1,many,TGCAGCGTTTCCCGGGACACCGATTCTGGGGCCAACGTCCTGACTTTC,CSVSRDTDSGANVLTF
TRBJ1-5,-,TRBV19,medium-sized,TGTGCCAGTAAGGCGGGGAACGGCAATCAGCCCCAGCATTTT,CASKAGNGNQPQHF
TRBJ1-3,-,TRBV20-1,-,TGCAGTGCTAGAGATCCGGCCGGAAGCTCTGGAAACACCATATATTTT,CSARDPAGSSGNTIYF
TRBJ2-1,-,TRBV20-1,many,TGCAGTGCTAGGGTAGACGGGCGCAGCAATGAGCAGTTCTTC,CSARVDGRSNEQFF
TRBJ1-1,-,TRBV6-6,medium-sized,TGTGCCAGCAGTTTCGACCCAGGGTACACTGAAGCTTTCTTT,CASSFDPGYTEAFF